The entry below describes one TCR beta chain. Its antigen is as yet unknown. Trimming removed 5 bases at V and 3 bases at J, with 20 bases between. The CDR3 has 16 residues. Germline CDR1 reads MDHEN; CDR2 reads SYDVKM. This record belongs to a study of identical twins. A single record per CDR3 protein comes from TCRdb applying MiXCR to the 5' RACE reads. The sample records some 710,000 distinct CDR3 sequences, 5.5% to 7.5% being singletons. Study-wide findings and caveats: The study reached conclusions through statistical analysis that was cross-sectional, not following the same donors. The presence of invariant MAIT and iNKT cells could partly confound analyses of zero-insertion sequences. Memory repertoires lacked the insertion deficit that abundant cord blood beta clonotypes showed. Recombination models fit unrelated individuals' TCR alpha sharing but underestimated twins'.

The receptor comes from a man between 18 and 29 years old in good health. The rearrangement joins TRBV28 to TRBJ2-7; D remains unclear. Sequencing was done on a sample of naive T cells sorted from blood. The chain's CDR3 is CASSTDTTLLGYEQYF. The CDR3 DNA sequence: TGTGCCAGCAGTACCGACACCACGCTTTTGGGCTACGAGCAGTACTTC.